The TCR beta chain under discussion was sequenced for a study of blood T cell repertoires in COVID-19. On the study more broadly: From T cells, B-cell-depleted T cells, or PBMCs came the material, which was cDNA or gDNA.

This clone was detected a few times. In the authors' methods: Reference gene primer amplification yielded estimated nucleated cell counts. TCRdb keeps only in-frame clones here, not all; method: immunoSEQ multiplex PCR. Clone size and the V and J calls come from that table; the DNA yielded D and trimming. There are about 210,000 clones in the sample; 75% to 90% occur only once, and around 0.72% lies in the top ten. The length of the CDR3 is 14 residues. The germline V gene has CDR1 MNHEY and CDR2 SVGAGI. The ends were cut back, 2 bases at V and 4 bases at J, with 9 bases in the middle. The clonotype was recovered from a man between 40 and 49 years old with acute or convalescent COVID-19. Sequenced: peripheral blood. J is TRBJ2-1 and V is TRBV6-5, with D possibly being TRBD1 (5 bases). CDR3 DNA sequence: TGTGCCAGCAGTTACAGGGGCCCTTACAATGAGCAGTTCTTC. It translates to CASSYRGPYNEQFF.